A selection of T cell receptor beta chains follows, all from one sample in a study of T cells in localized non-small cell lung cancer. Measured with immunoSEQ multiplex PCR; TCRdb has only the in-frame clones, and not every one. The sample lists tens of thousands of clones; about four fifths were seen once. The specimen comprised peripheral blood, sampled before any cancer treatment. These receptors were obtained from a female donor older than 55 with stage I lung adenocarcinoma. The CDR3 runs from the conserved cysteine through the conserved F or W. A D gene is named only where the DNA matches it firmly. A row's size may be missing; if present it is once, few, many or a size class.

-,-,TRBJ1-5,TRBV11-3,TGTGCCAGCAGCTCAACCGTCCGGAGCCTTAATAGCAATCAGCCCCAGCATTTT,CASSSTVRSLNSNQPQHF
TRBD2,-,TRBJ2-3,TRBV25-1,TGTGCCAGCAGTGATCCCCGCCCCAGCGGGGGGACAGATACGCAGTATTTT,CASSDPRPSGGTDTQYF
-,-,TRBJ2-1,TRBV2,TGTGCCAGTCGGGACACCCAAAGAAGCTCCTACAATGAGCAGTTCTTC,CASRDTQRSSYNEQFF
-,-,TRBJ2-2,TRBV11-2,TGTGCCAGCAGCTTGTCCGACACCGGGGAGCTGTTTTTT,CASSLSDTGELFF
-,once,TRBJ1-5,TRBV28,TGTGCCAGCAGTTCAGCCGGGGTAAGCAATCAGCCCCAGCATTTT,CASSSAGVSNQPQHF
TRBD1,-,TRBJ1-2,TRBV19,TGTGCCAGTAGTATAGTAGGGGGCGCAAATGGCTACACCTTC,CASSIVGGANGYTF
-,-,TRBJ1-3,TRBV6-5,TGTGCCAGCAGTTTGGACCCAAGGGGAAACACCATATATTTT,CASSLDPRGNTIYF
TRBD2,-,TRBJ2-7,TRBV5-4,TGTGCCAGCAGGAGGGACTCGGGAGGGGAGCAGTACTTC,CASRRDSGGEQYF
-,-,TRBJ1-2,TRBV7-9,TGTGCCAGCAGCCCCCCGGCACAGGGAGTCCGCTACACCTTC,CASSPPAQGVRYTF
-,-,TRBJ1-4,TRBV6-5,TGTGCCAGCAGTTACGGTGAAAAACTGTTTTTT,CASSYGEKLFF
TRBD2,-,TRBJ2-3,TRBV9,TGTGCCAGCAGCGTAGGTCTAGCGGGGGTTGCGAGCACAGATACGCAGTATTTT,CASSVGLAGVASTDTQYF
-,few,TRBJ1-1,TRBV7-2,TGTGCCAGCAGCTTAGGGTGGGAACACTACCCGAACACTGAAGCTTTCTTT,CASSLGWEHYPNTEAFF
-,-,TRBJ2-7,TRBV5-1,TGCGCCAGCAGCTTGGATCTTGGGGAGCAGTACTTC,CASSLDLGEQYF
-,-,TRBJ1-2,TRBV7-9,TGTGCCAGCAGTTCCGGACTCAACCTAGGGGGCTATGGCTACACCTTC,CASSSGLNLGGYGYTF
-,-,TRBJ1-4,TRBV5-1,TGCGCCAGCAGCTCTCCGGGACGGGGTAATGAAAAACTGTTTTTT,CASSSPGRGNEKLFF
-,-,TRBJ2-2,TRBV7-3,TGTGCCAGCAGCTCCTTCACCGGGGAGCTGTTTTTT,CASSSFTGELFF
TRBD2,few,TRBJ2-2,TRBV19,TGTGCCAGTAGTTCCTCGACCCCCGGGACTAGCGGGAGGGCCTGGGACACCGGGGAGCTGTTTTTT,CASSSSTPGTSGRAWDTGELFF
TRBD2,-,TRBJ2-1,TRBV2,TGTGCCAGCAGTGAGACCGGGACTAGCGGGGCCTACAATGAGCAGTTCTTC,CASSETGTSGAYNEQFF
-,-,TRBJ1-5,TRBV2,TGTGCCAGCAGTGACGGGGGCGCCGATCAGCCCCAGCATTTT,CASSDGGADQPQHF
-,-,TRBJ2-3,TRBV18,TGTGCCAGCTCGCTGGTGACAGGCACAGATACGCAGTATTTT,CASSLVTGTDTQYF
-,-,TRBJ1-4,TRBV29-1,TGCAGCGGGTTCATCGGGGAAAAACTGTTTTTT,CSGFIGEKLFF
-,-,TRBJ1-2,TRBV27,TGTGCCAGCAGTCCGATGGAGGGACCTAACTATGGCTACACCTTC,CASSPMEGPNYGYTF
TRBD2,-,TRBJ2-1,TRBV9,TGTGCCAGCAGCGCCGGAGGACTAGCGGGGGCCTCTTTCAATGAGCAGTTCTTC,CASSAGGLAGASFNEQFF
-,-,TRBJ2-3,TRBV11-3,TGTGCCAGCAGCCCCGGGGGACACAGCACAGATACGCAGTATTTT,CASSPGGHSTDTQYF
TRBD2,-,TRBJ2-5,TRBV28,TGTGCCAGCAGACAGACTAGCGGGAGGGCCCGTGAGACCCAGTACTTC,CASRQTSGRARETQYF
-,once,TRBJ2-1,TRBV11-3,TGTGCCAGCAGCTTAGATCTGAGAAATGAGCAGTTCTTC,CASSLDLRNEQFF
-,-,TRBJ1-6,TRBV5-1,TGCGCCAGCAGCTTGGCCTCAGGGGCTTATAATTCACCCCTCCACTTT,CASSLASGAYNSPLHF
-,-,TRBJ1-3,TRBV9,TGTGCCAGCAGCTCCCAAACGGGGTCTGGAAACACCATATATTTT,CASSSQTGSGNTIYF
-,-,TRBJ2-7,TRBV29-1,TGCGCCGTTTGGGGTGCCTCCTACGAGCAGTACTTC,CAVWGASYEQYF
-,-,TRBJ1-1,TRBV29-1,TGCAGCGTTAGAAGGGATGAGAACACTGAAGCTTTCTTT,CSVRRDENTEAFF
-,-,TRBJ2-1,TRBV5-6,TGTGCCAGCAGCTTGAATGTCTACAATGAGCAGTTCTTC,CASSLNVYNEQFF
-,-,TRBJ1-5,TRBV7-2,TGTGCCAGCAGCCTACGGGGGGCTAGTTTTTATCAGCCCCAGCATTTT,CASSLRGASFYQPQHF
-,-,TRBJ2-6,TRBV5-4,TGTGCCAGCAGCTTGTCAGGCTCTGGGGCCAACGTCCTGACTTTC,CASSLSGSGANVLTF
-,-,TRBJ1-2,TRBV19,TGTGCCAGCGGGGGCCTGGGAGAATCGAAAAACTATGGCTACACCTTC,CASGGLGESKNYGYTF
-,-,TRBJ2-7,TRBV6-5,TGTGCCAGCAGTCCGGGGACCATGGTGACCTACGAGCAGTACTTC,CASSPGTMVTYEQYF
-,-,TRBJ1-4,TRBV5-1,TGCGCCAGCAGCCTTGGTCCAGGGTCGTTGGAAAAACTGTTTTTT,CASSLGPGSLEKLFF
-,-,TRBJ1-6,TRBV11-2,TGTGCCAGCAGCTTAGTTGGCACGCACTATAATTCACCCCTCCACTTT,CASSLVGTHYNSPLHF
TRBD1,-,TRBJ2-7,TRBV6-5,TGTGCCAGCAGGCGACAGGACAGGGGTGAGCAGTACTTC,CASRRQDRGEQYF
-,-,TRBJ2-2,TRBV5-1,TGCGCCAGCAGCTTGATCACCGACACCGGGGAGCTGTTTTTT,CASSLITDTGELFF
-,-,TRBJ1-1,TRBV9,TGTGCCAGCAGCGTAGGTCAAGGTAAGGCTGAAGCTTTCTTT,CASSVGQGKAEAFF
-,-,TRBJ2-6,TRBV5-1,TGCGCCAGCAGCTTCCGGGACCTGGGGGCCAACGTCCTGACTTTC,CASSFRDLGANVLTF
TRBD2,-,TRBJ2-1,TRBV7-6,TGTGCCAGCAGCTTCAACTTAGCGGGAGTACAACAGTTCTTC,CASSFNLAGVQQFF
-,few,TRBJ1-6,TRBV7-2,TGTGCCAGCAGCTTATTAGGGACCTCGCTAGCTAATTCACCCCTCCACTTT,CASSLLGTSLANSPLHF